What follows are 27 T cell receptor beta chains derived from one specimen sequenced in a study of chemoradiotherapy in HPV16-positive cancers. This table comes from immunoSEQ multiplex PCR, and its TCRdb copy is limited to in-frame clones, with some not included. Of more than 35,000 clones listed, more than 65% were seen once; the top ten hold roughly 5%. The input for sequencing was blood, taken from a patient who underwent chemoradiotherapy. These receptor sequences come from a human donor with HPV-associated anogenital cancer.

The chain joins TRBV2 to TRBJ2-6; D is unclear. Germline values: CDR1 SNHLY, CDR2 FYNNEI. The CDR3 sequence is 14 residues long. V lost 3 bases to trimming and J lost 2 bases, with 5 bases between them. The CDR3 sequence: CASSDWAGANVLTF. As DNA, the CDR3 is TGTGCCAGCAGTGATTGGGCTGGGGCCAACGTCCTGACTTTC.

In DNA, the CDR3 is TGTGCCAGCAGCGTAGCTACGGGGCAGGGCCCCTACGAGCAGTACTTC. Its translation is CASSVATGQGPYEQYF. This sequence joins TRBV9 and TRBJ2-7; D tentatively reads TRBD1 or TRBD2 (5 bases each). Between the trimmed V and J ends, which lost 0 bases and 2 bases, there was a span of 15 bases. The CDR3 length is 16 residues. Germline V gene data show CDR1 as SGDLS and CDR2 as YYNGEE.

The chain has TRBV30 and TRBJ1-3; the D gene is possibly TRBD1 (6 bases). Trimming removed 1 base at V and 4 bases at J, with 14 bases between. CDR1 and CDR2 from the germline V gene are GTSNPN and SVGIG (reference sequence). This CDR3 region has 15 residues. The CDR3 nucleotides read TGTGCCTGGAGTGAGGACAGATCGACCGGAAACACCATATATTTT. It specifies CAWSEDRSTGNTIYF. The entire variable domain, with the rest obtained from reference TRBV30 and TRBJ1-3, is as follows: SQTIHQWPATLVQPVGSPLSLECTVEGTSNPNLYWYRQAAGRGLQLLFYSVGIGQISSEVPQNLSASRPQDRQFILSSKKLLLSDSGFYLCAWSEDRSTGNTIYFGEGSWLTVV.

The chain uses TRBV2 and TRBJ1-6; TRBD1 might be the D (6 bases). The CDR3 contains 14 residues. The V end lost 5 bases, the J end lost 4 bases, and 9 bases lay between the germline ends. Germline V gene sequence: CDR1 SNHLY, CDR2 FYNNEI. This CDR3 reads CASSMGQYNSPLHF. DNA of the CDR3: TGTGCCAGCAGTATGGGACAATATAATTCACCCCTCCACTTT.

This clone was picked up one time. The chain carries TRBV7-6 and TRBJ2-1; D might be TRBD2 (6 bases). Germline CDR1 is SGHVS and CDR2 is FNYEAQ. This CDR3 comprises 12 residues. Trimming left V 5 bases short and J 9 bases short, with 11 bases between. The CDR3 DNA reads as TGTGCCAGCAGCCCCTTGGGGGGTGAGCAGTTCTTC. It codes for CASSPLGGEQFF.

Only a few counts were recorded for this clone. The chain carries TRBV11-2 and TRBJ1-2; D not resolved. Germline V gene sequence: CDR1 SGHAT, CDR2 FQNNGV. The CDR3 runs 13 residues. V shed 1 base and J shed 8 bases, with 11 bases lying between them. For the CDR3, the DNA is TGTGCCAGCAGCTTAGGAAGGGAAGGAGGCTACACCTTC. Translating gives CASSLGREGGYTF.

This clone has only a few counts. The chain has TRBV6-5 and TRBJ1-1, with D possibly being TRBD1 (6 bases). V gave up 5 bases and J gave up 2 bases, with 9 bases separating them. This CDR3 spans 13 amino acids. Germline CDR1 and CDR2: MNHEY and SVGAGI. CDR3 region: CASSIGGNTEAFF. CDR3 DNA: TGTGCCAGCAGTATAGGGGGTAACACTGAAGCTTTCTTT.

V and J are TRBV6-6 and TRBJ2-2; D gene uncertain. The CDR3 length is 11 residues. V was clipped by 11 bases and J by 9 bases, with 13 bases between them. Germline V gene data show CDR1 as MNHNY and CDR2 as SVGAGI (reference sequence). This chain's CDR3 is CASTSMRELFF. The CDR3 coding sequence is TGTGCCTCCACCAGTATGAGGGAGCTGTTTTTT.

This chain links TRBV15 with TRBJ2-7, with D tentatively TRBD1 or TRBD2 (5 bases each). The germline V gene has CDR1 LNHNV and CDR2 YYDKDF (reference sequence). This CDR3 region has 14 residues. The V end lost 0 bases, the J end lost 2 bases, and 8 bases lay between the germline ends. This CDR3 is CATSRDEGPYEQYF. The CDR3, as DNA: TGTGCCACCAGCAGAGATGAGGGGCCCTACGAGCAGTACTTC.

This clone has just one count. The rearrangement joins TRBV4-3 to TRBJ1-2, with D unclear. Between the trimmed V and J ends, which lost 0 bases and 4 bases, there was a span of 9 bases. The CDR3 extends over 14 amino acids. The germline CDR1 and CDR2 sequences are LGHNA and YSLEER. This CDR3 reads CASSQDGRSYGYTF. CDR3 bases: TGCGCCAGCAGCCAAGATGGACGGTCCTATGGCTACACCTTC.

V is TRBV18 and J is TRBJ2-3, with 7 bases matching TRBD2. V lost 5 bases, J lost 4 bases, and 6 bases stayed unmatched. CDR1 is KGHSH and CDR2 is LQKENI in the germline V gene. This CDR3 is 14 amino acids long. The CDR3 is CASSSSSGADTQYF. The CDR3 coding sequence is TGTGCCAGCTCATCTAGCAGCGGGGCAGATACGCAGTATTTT.

The V gene is TRBV10-3, the J gene TRBJ2-2, with 7 bases fitting TRBD1. CDR3 length equals 15 residues. Per the germline V gene, CDR1 is ENHRY and CDR2 is SYGVKD. Unmatched junction bases numbered 2, after V lost 3 bases and J lost 1 base. The DNA of the CDR3 is TGTGCCATCAGTGACGGGACAGTGAACACCGGGGAGCTGTTTTTT. Its translation is CAISDGTVNTGELFF.

The chain combines TRBV9 with TRBJ2-7; no clear D gene. The V and J ends lost 0 bases and 6 bases respectively, with 13 bases between them. In germline, CDR1 is SGDLS, CDR2 YYNGEE. The CDR3 runs 14 residues. CDR3 DNA: TGTGCCAGCAGCGTAGGCCCCCTACCACTCGAGCAGTACTTC. Translating gives CASSVGPLPLEQYF.

This clone was detected a few times. This chain connects TRBV7-9 to TRBJ1-2; a weak D match, TRBD1 (6 bases). Trimming removed 5 bases from V and 6 bases from J, with 13 bases in between. This CDR3 has 13 amino acids. Germline CDR1 and CDR2: SEHNR and FQNEAQ (reference sequence). The CDR3 loop reads CASSEQGEDGYTF. The CDR3 bases are TGTGCCAGCAGCGAACAGGGTGAGGATGGCTACACCTTC.

The rearrangement joins TRBV10-1 to TRBJ2-1; 8 bases are a match to TRBD2. Germline CDR1 WNHNN, CDR2 SYGVQD (reference sequence). The CDR3 covers 16 residues. The ends lost 2 bases at V and 9 bases at J; junction bases unmatched: 12. The CDR3 spells CASSEIGGGKLGEQFF. CDR3 DNA sequence: TGCGCCAGCAGTGAGATTGGCGGGGGGAAACTGGGTGAGCAGTTCTTC.

This chain joins TRBV29-1 and TRBJ2-5, with D perhaps matching TRBD2 (6 bases). V lost 6 bases, J lost 3 bases, and 14 bases lay in between. The germline V gene has CDR1 SQVTM and CDR2 ANQGSEA. The CDR3 consists of 13 residues. CDR3 in DNA: TGCAGCGTGGATATAGCGGAGAAAGAGACCCAGTACTTC. Translating gives CSVDIAEKETQYF. Variable domain in full (rest from reference TRBV29-1 and TRBJ2-5): SAVISQKPSRDICQRGTSLTIQCQVDSQVTMMFWYRQQPGQSLTLIATANQGSEATYESGFVIDKFPISRPNLTFSTLTVSNMSPEDSSIYLCSVDIAEKETQYFGPGTRLLVL.

Concerning this clone: A junction end diverges from the germline sequence, so it may reflect a read error. V usage is TRBV6-1 and J usage is TRBJ2-7; the match to TRBD1 covers 12 bases. There are 11 residues in the CDR3. CDR1 is MNHNS, CDR2 SASEGT, per germline. The CDR3 coding sequence is TGTGCCAGCAGCCAAGGGACAGGGGGCGTCTTC. Translated: CASSQGTGGVF.

The gene calls are TRBV7-2 and TRBJ2-2, with D unresolved. The CDR3 loop spans 14 amino acids. The germline gives CDR1 SGHTA, CDR2 FQGNSA. Trimming cost V 1 base and J 6 bases, with 9 bases left between them. The CDR3 nucleotides read TGTGCCAGCAGCTTAGAATTGCAGCCCGGGGAGCTGTTTTTT. This encodes CASSLELQPGELFF.

V and J are TRBV6-1 and TRBJ1-5; D might be TRBD1 (6 bases). The germline V and J ends were trimmed by 6 bases and 4 bases, with 10 bases remaining between them. Germline V gene data show CDR1 as MNHNS and CDR2 as SASEGT. This CDR3 comprises 13 residues. CDR3 in amino acids: CASRDRENQPQHF. The CDR3 DNA follows: TGTGCCAGCAGGGACAGAGAAAATCAGCCCCAGCATTTT.

The rearrangement uses TRBV4-1 and TRBJ2-2; 16 bases agree with TRBD2. This CDR3 comprises 17 residues. With 4 bases clipped from V and 7 bases from J, the junction kept 6 bases outside the gene matches. Per germline, CDR1 MGHRA and CDR2 YSYEKL. The CDR3 here is CASSRGLAGGRGGELFF. The CDR3, as DNA: TGCGCCAGCAGCCGGGGACTAGCGGGGGGGCGGGGCGGGGAGCTGTTTTTT.

V is TRBV7-3 and J is TRBJ2-5; D is undetermined. CDR1 and CDR2 (germline): SGHTA, FQGTGA. V was trimmed by 3 bases and J by 1 base, leaving 9 bases between them. The CDR3 is 14 residues long. The CDR3: CASSFLPSQETQYF. CDR3 DNA: TGTGCCAGCAGCTTCCTTCCCAGCCAAGAGACCCAGTACTTC.

This clone was seen a single time. V and J are TRBV6-6 and TRBJ1-4; D uncertain. V was trimmed by 2 bases and J by 6 bases, leaving 16 bases between them. This CDR3 contains 16 residues. The germline gives CDR1 MNHNY, CDR2 SVGAGI (reference sequence). The CDR3 region has the DNA TGTGCCAGCAGTTACGCGGTTTCACGGGGAGATGAAAAACTGTTTTTT. This translates into CASSYAVSRGDEKLFF.

J is TRBJ1-1 and V is TRBV7-9; TRBD1 might be the D (6 bases). CDR3 length: 15 residues. Trimming shortened V by 8 bases and J by 4 bases, and 20 bases separated the two germline ends. CDR1 and CDR2 (germline): SEHNR, FQNEAQ (reference sequence). DNA for the CDR3: TGTGCCAGCTCCCAGGGGTCGGCGGGGGGCACTGAAGCTTTCTTT. Its translation is CASSQGSAGGTEAFF.

The V gene is TRBV7-9, the J gene TRBJ1-1, with D maybe TRBD1 (5 bases). CDR1 and CDR2 from the germline V gene are SEHNR and FQNEAQ (reference sequence). V gave up 5 bases and J gave up 2 bases, with 12 bases separating them. The CDR3 is made up of 14 amino acids. The CDR3 DNA reads as TGTGCCAGCAGCCTGGGACTTTCTAACACTGAAGCTTTCTTT. Its translation is CASSLGLSNTEAFF.

The V gene is TRBV5-1, the J gene TRBJ1-2; no firm D call. V was clipped by 0 bases and J by 5 bases, with 14 bases between them. The CDR3 is made up of 15 amino acids. Per germline, CDR1 SGHRS and CDR2 YFSETQ. In DNA form, the CDR3 reads TGCGCCAGCAGCTTGGGGTCCGACATGACTTATGGCTACACCTTC. Translated: CASSLGSDMTYGYTF.

V and J are TRBV6-5 and TRBJ2-3, with TRBD2 identical over 8 bases. The CDR3 length is 15 residues. V was pared by 6 bases and J by 1 base, with 6 bases of the junction left unmatched. CDR1 is MNHEY, CDR2 SVGAGI, per germline. Written as DNA, the CDR3 is TGTGCCAGCAGCCTTAGCGGGGACCGCACAGATACGCAGTATTTT. Protein sequence: CASSLSGDRTDTQYF.

This clone was recorded a few times. The gene calls are TRBV18 and TRBJ1-4; D is unclear. CDR3 length: 15 residues. The germline V and J ends were trimmed by 0 bases and 3 bases, with 8 bases remaining between them. CDR1 KGHSH and CDR2 LQKENI come from the germline V gene. CDR3 residues: CASSPPVWSNEKLFF. The CDR3 DNA sequence: TGTGCCAGCTCACCACCGGTGTGGTCTAATGAAAAACTGTTTTTT.